These T cell receptor beta chains were read from a single sample in a study of T cell repertoires in cytomegalovirus infection. TCRdb re-analysed the reads in MiXCR, keeping a single row per CDR3 protein. The data contain more than 650,000 distinct CDR3 sequences, about a third of them singletons. The sequenced material came from PBMCs. These TCRs come from a human donor in good health (CMV status not recorded). Some clones in this sample may be carry-over from other donors' samples. CDR3s include the opening cysteine and the closing phenylalanine or tryptophan. D genes are given only for firm matches.

d_call	v_call	j_call	cdr3_aa
NA	TRBV9	TRBJ1-1	CASSPTGPFEAFF
TRBD1	TRBV24-1	TRBJ1-2	CATSDRQGYYGYTF
TRBD1	TRBV7-9	TRBJ1-1	CASSMGQGKTEAFF
NA	TRBV14	TRBJ2-6	CASSRVNSGANVLTF
TRBD2	TRBV24-1	TRBJ2-2	CATSSPSGRATTGELFF
NA	TRBV10-3	TRBJ2-7	CAIRHQGDEQYF
NA	TRBV5-1	TRBJ1-2	CASSLFGGPEGYTF
NA	TRBV28	TRBJ1-5	CASSFGGPPSNQPQHF
NA	TRBV7-6	TRBJ1-1	CASSLIGITVANTEAFF
NA	TRBV28	TRBJ2-5	CATEGGRGETQYF
NA	TRBV7-2	TRBJ1-6	CASSLASAVNNSPLHF
NA	TRBV18	TRBJ1-3	CASSPGAGTGNTIYF
TRBD1	TRBV10-3	TRBJ2-1	CAIRKEQGGNNEQFF
NA	TRBV18	TRBJ1-1	CASSQNRVVGTEAFF
NA	TRBV28	TRBJ1-6	CASSTADRDSPLHF
NA	TRBV28	TRBJ1-6	CASSFHRENSPLHF
TRBD1	TRBV6-1	TRBJ2-5	CASRARDRGLETQYF
NA	TRBV5-3	TRBJ1-1	CAGLQKPPSTLEAFF
NA	TRBV12-3/TRBV12-4	TRBJ1-4	CASSFRALEKLFF
NA	TRBV10-3	TRBJ1-6	CAISDDAQSSYNSPLHF
NA	TRBV7-2	TRBJ1-6	CASSPRTAYNSPLHF
TRBD1	TRBV25-1	TRBJ1-2	CASRGQDRGYGYTF
TRBD1	TRBV12-3/TRBV12-4	TRBJ2-2	CASSPPGTGAHTGELFF
NA	TRBV7-8	TRBJ2-3	CASSSRAGFGTDTQYF
NA	TRBV20-1	TRBJ2-3	CSAEDSRYRDTQYF
NA	TRBV20-1	TRBJ1-6	CSAQARGKGNSPLHF
TRBD2	TRBV11-3	TRBJ2-1	CASSDLAGENEQFF
NA	TRBV4-1	TRBJ1-1	CASSQGDAGGTEAFF
NA	TRBV6-2/TRBV6-3	TRBJ2-5	CASSYSIETQYF
NA	TRBV7-2	TRBJ2-3	CASSFEYGGTVDTQYF
NA	TRBV5-4	TRBJ1-3	CASSLSPGRAAGNTIYF
NA	TRBV6-2/TRBV6-3	TRBJ2-1	CASRPTSSYNEQFF
NA	TRBV28	TRBJ1-1	CASSPQILSGRDPEAFF
NA	TRBV11-2	TRBJ2-2	CASSFGTPGELFF
NA	TRBV18	TRBJ1-2	CASSPERDYGYTF
NA	TRBV5-6	TRBJ1-1	CASSLWSSLEAFF
TRBD1	TRBV7-2	TRBJ2-6	CASSLGTGPGANVLTF
TRBD2	TRBV12-3/TRBV12-4	TRBJ2-5	CASSLAGGAVEPQYF
NA	TRBV2	TRBJ1-1	CASSESTDEAFF
TRBD2	TRBV28	TRBJ2-1	CASSLARTSGRNEQFF
NA	TRBV28	TRBJ2-4	CASSLGGWGAKNIQYF
NA	TRBV28	TRBJ2-4	CASSWYPGEANIQYF
TRBD2	TRBV7-8	TRBJ2-1	CASLLWGSGGRAGDEQFF
NA	TRBV4-2	TRBJ2-3	CASSQDLADTQYF
TRBD2	TRBV28	TRBJ2-2	CASILSSGSLNGELFF
NA	TRBV27	TRBJ2-1	CASSLGQVPANEQFF